A single sample is the source of the 29 T cell receptor beta chains below, sequenced in a study of identical twins. In TCRdb, the 5' RACE reads were re-called with MiXCR into one record per CDR3 protein. The sample includes fewer than 550,000 distinct CDR3 sequences, 12% to 15% of them seen just once. These data are also associated with another study on yellow fever vaccine responses in identical twins.

Sample: CD4+ T cells sorted from blood. These receptors came from a woman aged 18-30 years in good health.

This clonotype has only a few counts. The chain uses TRBV6-1 and TRBJ2-7; 9 positions agree with TRBD1. The CDR3 has 16 amino acids. Germline assignment: CDR1 MNHNS and CDR2 SASEGT. Trimming took 4 bases from V and 2 from J; bases not matched to a gene: 9. CDR3 region: CASSALPGQGTYEQYV. The CDR3 nucleotides read TGTGCCAGCAGTGCTCTTCCGGGACAGGGAACCTACGAGCAGTACGTC.

This clonotype was seen ten or more times. The V and J genes are TRBV20-1 and TRBJ2-5; 7 bases line up with TRBD2. V shed 5 bases, J shed 5 bases, and the junction held 5 bases outside the gene matches. Looked up from germline, CDR1 is DFQATT and CDR2 is SNEGSKA (reference sequence). CDR3 length equals 12 residues. The CDR3, as DNA: TGCAGTGCTTGGGAGGGTCTGGAGACCCAGTACTTC. Translation: CSAWEGLETQYF.

The chain is built from TRBV28 and TRBJ1-2; D unresolved. This CDR3 is 16 amino acids long. The V end lost 5 bases, the J end lost 4 bases, and 20 bases lay between the germline ends. Germline loops: CDR1 MDHEN, CDR2 SYDVKM. The CDR3 protein is CASSLISPGSGYGYTF. CDR3 DNA: TGTGCCAGCAGTCTTATATCCCCCGGATCAGGCTATGGCTACACCTTC.

Many counts were recorded for this clonotype. The chain joins TRBV29-1 to TRBJ1-1; no definite D call. Trimming stripped 1 base from V and 5 bases from J, with 8 bases between. Germline CDR1 is SQVTM and CDR2 is ANQGSEA. The CDR3 covers 12 residues. CDR3 amino acids: CSVEGGRTEAFF. The CDR3, as DNA: TGCAGCGTTGAAGGTGGTAGGACTGAAGCTTTCTTT.

The V call is TRBV29-1, the J call TRBJ1-5, with D perhaps TRBD1 (5 bases). The germline V gene has CDR1 SQVTM and CDR2 ANQGSEA. V gave up 6 bases and J gave up 4 bases, with 13 bases separating them. The CDR3 consists of 13 residues. The DNA of the CDR3 is TGCAGCGTGGCGCGTCAGGGTAATCAGCCCCAGCATTTT. Protein: CSVARQGNQPQHF.

The chain has TRBV29-1 and TRBJ1-2, with TRBD1 as a possible D gene (6 bases). CDR1 is SQVTM, CDR2 ANQGSEA, per germline. V dropped 7 bases and J dropped 2 bases, with 8 bases sitting between them. The CDR3 sequence is 11 residues long. CDR3 sequence reads: CSGTENYGYTF. In nucleotides, the CDR3 is TGCAGCGGGACAGAGAACTATGGCTACACCTTC.

This clonotype was observed a handful of times. The chain recombines TRBV13 with TRBJ2-7; 9 bases agree with TRBD1. The CDR3 loop spans 13 amino acids. Germline loops: CDR1 PRHDT, CDR2 FYEKMQ (reference sequence). Trimming cost V 9 bases and J 0 bases; bases outside gene matches: 3. The CDR3 loop is CASRDRASYEQYF. The CDR3, as DNA: TGTGCCAGTCGGGACAGGGCCTCCTACGAGCAGTACTTC.

This clonotype is a singleton in its sample. The rearrangement links TRBV11-2 to TRBJ1-1, with unresolved D. Germline V gene data show CDR1 as SGHAT and CDR2 as FQNNGV. V dropped 1 base and J dropped 5 bases, with 11 bases sitting between them. The CDR3 contains 14 residues. CDR3 amino acids: CASSLGLDGTEAFF. CDR3 DNA: TGTGCCAGCAGCTTAGGTTTGGACGGGACTGAAGCTTTCTTT.

The chain carries TRBV3-1 and TRBJ1-1, with 8 positions matching TRBD1. Germline loops: CDR1 LGHDT, CDR2 YNNKEL (reference sequence). V lost 4 bases to trimming and J lost 5 bases; unmatched junction nucleotides: 12. This CDR3 contains 16 residues. In nucleotides, the CDR3 is TGTGCCAGCAGCCCAACAGGGGGATGGTTAAGGACTGAAGCTTTCTTT. Protein: CASSPTGGWLRTEAFF.

The genes are TRBV5-1 and TRBJ1-1; D not certain. The V and J ends lost 0 bases and 0 bases respectively, with 9 bases between them. The CDR3 has 15 residues. Germline V gives CDR1 SGHRS, CDR2 YFSETQ. CDR3 DNA: TGCGCCAGCAGCTTGGATGCAGGAATGAACACTGAAGCTTTCTTT. It is translated as CASSLDAGMNTEAFF.

The chain has TRBV12-3 or TRBV12-4 and TRBJ2-2; D not certain. V was trimmed by 3 bases and J by 5 bases, leaving 13 bases between them. The CDR3 has 15 residues. CDR3 region: CASSFLRQRTGELFF. The CDR3 DNA is TGTGCCAGCAGTTTTCTGAGACAACGTACCGGGGAGCTGTTTTTT.

The chain links TRBV20-1 to TRBJ2-7, with 7 bases that match TRBD1. J gave up 9 bases and V 7 bases, and 15 bases lay outside the gene matches. CDR3 size: 13 residues. Germline V gene sequence: CDR1 DFQATT, CDR2 SNEGSKA (reference sequence). Here the CDR3 DNA reads TGCAGTGTCGCGAGTGAGACAGGGAGCGTGCAGTACGTC. Its protein is CSVASETGSVQYV.

In this sample, this clonotype turned up many times. The chain carries TRBV20-1 and TRBJ2-5; 11 bases fit TRBD2. J gave up 3 bases and V 0 bases, and 3 bases lay outside the gene matches. The CDR3 extends over 15 amino acids. The germline V gene has CDR1 DFQATT and CDR2 SNEGSKA (reference sequence). The CDR3 loop is CSARDGGLAEETQYF. CDR3 in DNA: TGCAGTGCTAGAGATGGGGGACTAGCGGAAGAGACCCAGTACTTC.

The chain joins TRBV24-1 to TRBJ2-5; D perhaps matches TRBD1 (6 bases). Trimming took off 4 bases at V and 4 bases at J, with 15 bases between the two ends. CDR1 and CDR2 from the germline V gene are KGHDR and SFDVKD. This CDR3 has 15 residues. The CDR3 DNA reads as TGTGCCACCAGTGACACACAGGGCGTGGGAGAGACCCAGTACTTC. This codes for CATSDTQGVGETQYF.

This clonotype was seen only a few times. The CDR3 bases are TGCAGCTCAGAAGGGAACACTGAAGCTTTCTTT. It yields the protein CSSEGNTEAFF. The chain recombines TRBV29-1 with TRBJ1-1; no firm D call. The V and J ends lost 8 bases and 1 base respectively, with 8 bases between them. Per germline, CDR1 SQVTM and CDR2 ANQGSEA. The CDR3 runs to 11 residues.

This clonotype came up a few times. This chain joins TRBV4-1 and TRBJ2-2, with 11 positions matching TRBD2. This CDR3 region has 18 residues. J lost 4 bases, V lost 0 bases, and 7 bases had no gene match. In germline, CDR1 is MGHRA, CDR2 YSYEKL. The CDR3 bases are TGCGCCAGCAGCCAAGATTTTACTAGCGGGAGTTCCACCGGGGAGCTGTTTTTT. Protein: CASSQDFTSGSSTGELFF.

The chain links TRBV4-1 to TRBJ2-2; D not certain. The V gene's germline CDR1 is MGHRA and CDR2 YSYEKL. With 4 bases removed from V and 5 bases from J, the gap between germline ends came to 11 bases. CDR3 length equals 14 residues. CDR3: CASSPILKTGELFF. The CDR3 region has the DNA TGCGCCAGCAGCCCTATCCTGAAGACCGGGGAGCTGTTTTTT.

This clonotype was seen only a few times. The V call is TRBV29-1, the J call TRBJ1-2; D not resolved. The CDR3 consists of 14 residues. V was shortened by 1 base and J by 2 bases, with 11 bases between the two germline ends. Per the germline V gene, CDR1 is SQVTM and CDR2 is ANQGSEA. CDR3 in DNA: TGCAGCGTTGAAGGCCAAGGACGGAACTATGGCTACACCTTC. Encoded protein: CSVEGQGRNYGYTF.

V is TRBV2 and J is TRBJ2-7; 11 bases fit TRBD1. Germline values: CDR1 SNHLY, CDR2 FYNNEI. After removal of 6 bases from V and 7 bases from J, the junction contained 11 bases not matched to a gene. The CDR3 extends over 15 amino acids. The CDR3 here is CASSPTGQGAGEQYF. CDR3 DNA sequence: TGTGCCAGCAGCCCAACCGGACAGGGGGCGGGAGAGCAGTACTTC.

CDR3 protein: CATSDSINNQPQHF. Written as DNA, the CDR3 is TGTGCCACCAGTGATTCCATTAACAATCAGCCCCAGCATTTT. The chain has TRBV24-1 and TRBJ1-5; D remains ambiguous. The CDR3 is 14 amino acids. From germline, CDR1 is KGHDR and CDR2 SFDVKD. Trimming shortened V by 2 bases and J by 3 bases, and 7 bases separated the two germline ends.

The rearrangement joins TRBV12-3 or TRBV12-4 to TRBJ1-2; D ambiguous. Trimming took 3 bases from V and 8 from J, leaving 13 bases between them. The CDR3 runs to 13 residues. DNA for the CDR3: TGTGCCAGCAGTTTGGGATGGGAATACGGCTACACCTTC. This encodes CASSLGWEYGYTF.

This clonotype was observed a few times. This sequence joins TRBV29-1 and TRBJ2-1; D tentatively fits TRBD1 or TRBD2 (5 bases each). Trimming removed 3 bases at V and 3 bases at J, with 12 bases between. Germline V lookup: CDR1 SQVTM, CDR2 ANQGSEA. CDR3 size: 14 residues. CDR3 region: CSVEGPPNYNEQFF. CDR3 coding DNA: TGCAGCGTTGAGGGACCACCCAACTACAATGAGCAGTTCTTC.

This clonotype occurred a few times. CDR3 amino acids: CATNDREGIGTQYF. The CDR3 DNA is TGTGCCACCAACGACAGGGAGGGAATCGGTACGCAGTATTTT. The gene calls are TRBV10-3 and TRBJ2-3; D may correspond to TRBD1 or TRBD2 (7 bases each). CDR1 is ENHRY, CDR2 SYGVKD, per germline. Trimming shortened V by 10 bases and J by 8 bases, and 22 bases separated the two germline ends. The CDR3 sequence is 14 residues long.

This clonotype was picked up many times. This chain connects TRBV10-3 to TRBJ1-4; 11 bases are shared with TRBD1. J lost 7 bases, V lost 10 bases, and 5 bases had no gene match. The CDR3 has 13 amino acids. The germline V gene encodes CDR1 ENHRY and CDR2 SYGVKD. CDR3 in amino acids: CATGDRGSEKLFF. For the CDR3, the DNA is TGTGCCACCGGGGACAGGGGGTCTGAAAAACTGTTTTTT.

The chain is built from TRBV25-1 and TRBJ2-1; TRBD1 agrees at 9 bases. Germline V gene sequence: CDR1 MGHDK, CDR2 SYGVNS. Germline trimming cut 2 bases from V and 5 bases from J; bases unmatched to any gene: 4. CDR3 size: 15 residues. CDR3 sequence (DNA): TGTGCCAGCAGTGAAATCGGGACAGGGAACAATGAGCAGTTCTTC. Translated: CASSEIGTGNNEQFF.

This clonotype showed up just a few times. V gene TRBV4-1 combines with J gene TRBJ2-3, with D perhaps being TRBD1 or TRBD2 (5 bases each). This CDR3 has 16 residues. Trimming left V 5 bases short and J 1 base short, with 16 bases between. Germline assignment: CDR1 MGHRA and CDR2 YSYEKL. CDR3 region: CASSLQGLGGTDTQYF. As DNA, the CDR3 is TGCGCCAGCAGCTTACAAGGACTGGGGGGCACAGATACGCAGTATTTT.

A few counts support this clonotype. The chain joins TRBV27 to TRBJ2-7; possibly TRBD1 for D (6 bases). CDR1 and CDR2 (germline): MNHEY, SMNVEV (reference sequence). This CDR3 is 16 amino acids long. The V end was cut by 11 bases, the J end by 5 bases, with 28 bases between. CDR3 residues: CAPHLRQGRGLDEQYV. The CDR3 DNA follows: TGTGCCCCCCACCTTCGGCAAGGCAGGGGCTTGGACGAGCAGTACGTC.

This clonotype has at least ten counts. The chain links TRBV12-3 or TRBV12-4 to TRBJ1-5, with D unresolved. This CDR3 has 14 amino acids. The V end was cut by 5 bases, the J end by 3 bases, with 11 bases between. CDR3 region: CASSPATLNQPQHF. The CDR3 region has the DNA TGTGCCAGCAGTCCGGCGACCCTCAATCAGCCCCAGCATTTT.

This clonotype has a handful of counts. The chain has TRBV6-5 and TRBJ1-1, with 10 bases lining up with TRBD1. The junction had 7 bases not matched to a gene; V was cut back by 0 bases and J by 12 bases. The CDR3 consists of 14 residues. CDR1 MNHEY and CDR2 SVGAGI come from the germline V gene. The CDR3 sequence is CASSYSTGGSGTFF. The CDR3 coding sequence is TGTGCCAGCAGTTACTCGACAGGGGGCTCCGGGACTTTCTTT.